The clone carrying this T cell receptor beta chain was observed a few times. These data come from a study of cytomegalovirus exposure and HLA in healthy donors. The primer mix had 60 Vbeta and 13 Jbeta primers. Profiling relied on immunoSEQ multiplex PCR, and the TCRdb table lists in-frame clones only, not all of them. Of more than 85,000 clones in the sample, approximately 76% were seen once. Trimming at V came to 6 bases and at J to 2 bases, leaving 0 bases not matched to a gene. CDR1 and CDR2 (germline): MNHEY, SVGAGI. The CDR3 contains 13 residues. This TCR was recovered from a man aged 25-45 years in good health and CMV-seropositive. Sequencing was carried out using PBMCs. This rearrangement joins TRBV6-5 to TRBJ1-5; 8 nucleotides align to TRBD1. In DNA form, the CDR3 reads TGTGCCAGCAGGGACAGGGGCAATCAGCCCCAGCATTTT. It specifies CASRDRGNQPQHF.